This TCR beta chain was found in a study of cytomegalovirus exposure and HLA in healthy donors. Study-wide results and limits: Most TCR beta V segments were productive about 90% or about 30% of the time in an earlier analysis. In a later analysis, specific HLA alleles were associated with 15,000 to 20,000 TCR beta sequences at a 0.05 false discovery rate.

The CDR3 runs to 14 residues. CDR1 and CDR2 from the germline V gene are SGHNT and YYREEE (reference sequence). The V gene lost 1 base and the J gene lost 8 bases, with 15 bases spanning the gap. As concerns this clone: The antigen remains undetermined.

The PCR had 60 Vbeta and 13 Jbeta primers. Sequencing was performed with immunoSEQ multiplex PCR; in TCRdb, only in-frame clones are kept and a portion is missing. In the table there are around 150,000 clones, around 63% of which are singletons. The origin of this receptor is a human donor in good health. The rearrangement links TRBV5-4 to TRBJ1-2; D is possibly TRBD1 (5 bases). The source material was PBMCs. CDR3 in DNA: TGTGCCAGCAGCTTGAAGAGCGGGGACTGGGGCTACACCTTC. Translated, it gives CASSLKSGDWGYTF.